These 14 T cell receptor beta chains came from one sample sequenced in a study of OX40 agonist ivuxolimab in advanced cancers. Clones were read by immunoSEQ multiplex PCR, and TCRdb kept only the in-frame ones, dropping some. The sample includes about 98,000 clones, about 85% of them seen just once. The starting material was CD4+ or CD8+ T cells sorted from blood, obtained in a trial of the OX40 agonist ivuxolimab. The source of these receptors is an adult with an advanced solid tumor such as melanoma, head and neck, liver or kidney cancer.

The chain has TRBV30 and TRBJ2-2; 7 nucleotides align to TRBD1. Trimming removed 0 bases from V and 4 bases from J; junction bases left unmatched: 8. The CDR3 loop spans 16 amino acids. Germline-derived CDR1 and CDR2 are GTSNPN and SVGIG (reference sequence). The CDR3 DNA is TGTGCCTGGAGTGTACTCGAGGGGGCTGCCACCGGGGAGCTGTTTTTT. Protein product: CAWSVLEGAATGELFF.

The V gene is TRBV2, the J gene TRBJ1-4, with TRBD1 matching 8 bases. The CDR3 runs to 14 residues. CDR1 is SNHLY and CDR2 is FYNNEI in the germline V gene. Unmatched junction bases numbered 9, after V lost 7 bases and J lost 8 bases. The CDR3 sequence: CASIRQGAGEKLFF. CDR3 bases: TGTGCCAGCATAAGGCAGGGGGCAGGAGAAAAACTGTTTTTT.

This chain connects TRBV21-1 to TRBJ2-5; the D call TRBD2 from the table was never checked on the DNA. TRBV21-1 is classified as a pseudogene. The CDR3 contains 16 residues. In nucleotides, the CDR3 is TGTGCCAGCAGCAAAATCCCTCCACCTAAACAAGAGACCCAGTACTTC. Translation gives CASSKIPPPKQETQYF.

The chain combines TRBV7-9 with TRBJ2-3; D gene uncertain. Germline V gene data show CDR1 as SEHNR and CDR2 as FQNEAQ (reference sequence). Between the trimmed V and J ends, which lost 4 bases and 0 bases, there was a span of 8 bases. The CDR3 spans 14 residues. The CDR3 sequence: CASSSALSTDTQYF. CDR3 bases: TGTGCCAGCAGCTCGGCGCTTAGCACAGATACGCAGTATTTT.

J is TRBJ2-1 and V is TRBV5-1; D is possibly TRBD2 (5 bases). The germline V gene has CDR1 SGHRS and CDR2 YFSETQ. The ends were cut back, 7 bases at V and 8 bases at J, with 22 bases in the middle. The CDR3 is 15 residues long. The CDR3 here is CASVLGSGKLHEQFF. The CDR3 DNA sequence: TGCGCCAGCGTACTGGGCTCCGGGAAGTTGCATGAGCAGTTCTTC.

This clone has more than one count but fewer than ten. The chain employs TRBV7-2 and TRBJ2-5; 8 bases fit TRBD1. Trimming cost V 3 bases and J 2 bases; bases outside gene matches: 2. The CDR3 covers 14 residues. The germline V gene encodes CDR1 SGHTA and CDR2 FQGNSA. The CDR3 DNA reads TGTGCCAGCAGCTTCCGGACAGGGCAAGAGACCCAGTACTTC. Amino acids: CASSFRTGQETQYF. The whole variable domain, filled in from reference TRBV7-2 and TRBJ2-5, reads GAGVSQSPSNKVTEKGKDVELRCDPISGHTALYWYRQSLGQGLEFLIYFQGNSAPDKSGLPSDRFSAERTGGSVSTLTIQRTQQEDSAVYLCASSFRTGQETQYFGPGTRLLVL.

The V and J genes are TRBV7-2 and TRBJ2-1; D unclear. CDR1 and CDR2 from the germline V gene are SGHTA and FQGNSA. The length of the CDR3 is 12 residues. The ends were cut back, 4 bases at V and 8 bases at J, with 9 bases in the middle. CDR3 protein: CASSSTWDEQFF. The CDR3 nucleotides read TGTGCCAGCAGCTCCACTTGGGATGAGCAGTTCTTC.

The chain carries TRBV18 and TRBJ1-5, with D hard to call. CDR1 is KGHSH and CDR2 is LQKENI in the germline V gene. The CDR3 spans 15 residues. Trimming took off 4 bases at V and 0 bases at J, with 10 bases between the two ends. CDR3: CASSREGHSNQPQHF. CDR3 DNA sequence: TGTGCCAGCTCACGAGAGGGTCATAGCAATCAGCCCCAGCATTTT.

This rearrangement joins TRBV6-6 to TRBJ1-2; no definite D call. V was trimmed by 2 bases and J by 4 bases, leaving 8 bases between them. CDR1 and CDR2 from the germline V gene are MNHNY and SVGAGI (reference sequence). The CDR3 consists of 13 residues. The CDR3 loop is CASSYSDIYGYTF. The CDR3 DNA follows: TGTGCCAGCAGTTACAGCGATATCTATGGCTACACCTTC.

The V gene is TRBV4-1, the J gene TRBJ2-5; D is unresolved. CDR1 is MGHRA, CDR2 YSYEKL, per germline. This CDR3 has 13 amino acids. V was clipped by 4 bases and J by 4 bases, with 10 bases between them. The CDR3 reads CASSLLPLETQYF. Written as DNA, the CDR3 is TGCGCCAGCAGCCTGCTCCCTTTAGAGACCCAGTACTTC.

This rearrangement joins TRBV29-1 to TRBJ2-3; D unresolved. Trimming cost V 8 bases and J 4 bases, with 19 bases left between them. CDR3 length: 14 residues. Per the germline V gene, CDR1 is SQVTM and CDR2 is ANQGSEA. The DNA for the CDR3 is TGCAGCCTTTCGGCGAAGTGGGTCGCAGATACGCAGTATTTT. Its translation: CSLSAKWVADTQYF.

The V gene is TRBV5-4, the J gene TRBJ1-3, with 8 positions matching TRBD1. Germline V gives CDR1 SGHNT, CDR2 YYREEE (reference sequence). Trimming removed 4 bases from V and 4 bases from J; junction bases left unmatched: 4. The CDR3 contains 14 residues. CDR3 amino acids: CASSPDRGGNTIYF. The DNA of the CDR3 is TGTGCCAGCAGCCCCGACAGGGGAGGAAACACCATATATTTT.

V usage is TRBV9 and J usage is TRBJ1-1, with TRBD1 as a possible D gene (5 bases). The V gene lost 3 bases and the J gene lost 8 bases, with 11 bases spanning the gap. The CDR3 is made up of 12 amino acids. From germline, CDR1 is SGDLS and CDR2 YYNGEE. CDR3 coding DNA: TGTGCCAGCAGCGGGCAGGGTCGCGAAGCTTTCTTT. Translated, it gives CASSGQGREAFF.

The rearrangement links TRBV7-8 to TRBJ2-5, with a tentative D call TRBD2 (6 bases). The V end was cut by 0 bases, the J end by 5 bases, with 10 bases between. Germline V gene sequence: CDR1 SGHVS, CDR2 FQNEAQ. This CDR3 spans 14 amino acids. DNA for the CDR3: TGTGCCAGCAGCTTAGCGCCGGGGAGGGAGACCCAGTACTTC. This encodes CASSLAPGRETQYF. Full variable domain (missing parts from reference TRBV7-8 and TRBJ2-5): GAGVSQSPRYKVAKRGQDVALRCDPISGHVSLFWYQQALGQGPEFLTYFQNEAQLDKSGLPSDRFFAERPEGSVSTLKIQRTQQEDSAVYLCASSLAPGRETQYFGPGTRLLVL.